These T cell receptor beta chains were read from a single sample in a study of T cell repertoires in cytomegalovirus infection. TCRdb reprocessed the reads via MiXCR and lists one record per CDR3 protein. The repertoire has roughly 600,000 distinct CDR3 sequences, 20% to 25% of them found once; the top ten carry around 8%. The sequenced sample consisted of CD8+ T cells from PBMCs. Receptors were obtained from a human donor in good health (CMV status not recorded). Some clones in this sample may be carry-over from other donors' samples. Each CDR3 is given with its conserved first and last residue. Each record gives: V gene, J gene, clone size, D gene, CDR3 protein, CDR3 DNA. D genes are given only for firm matches. Not all rows give a size; the values are once, few, many and, for expanded clones, a class.

V: TRBV7-9
J: TRBJ2-3
size: -
D: -
CDR3: CASSTTGGRNTQYF
DNA: TGTGCCAGCAGCACGACCGGAGGAAGGAATACGCAGTATTTT

V: TRBV6-5
J: TRBJ1-1
size: many
D: TRBD1
CDR3: CASSSRDRGMNTEAFF
DNA: TGTGCCAGCAGTTCAAGGGACAGGGGGATGAACACTGAAGCTTTCTTT

V: TRBV7-6
J: TRBJ2-2
size: -
D: -
CDR3: CASYGRFANTGELFF
DNA: TGTGCATCTTACGGGCGATTTGCGAACACCGGGGAGCTGTTTTTT

V: TRBV7-6
J: TRBJ2-5
size: -
D: -
CDR3: CASTVGTHYAGETQYF
DNA: TGTGCCAGCACCGTTGGGACACACTACGCTGGGGAGACCCAGTACTTC

V: TRBV27
J: TRBJ1-1
size: many
D: -
CDR3: CASSPKGRPGAFF
DNA: TGTGCCAGCAGTCCCAAGGGCAGGCCCGGAGCTTTCTTT

V: TRBV20-1
J: TRBJ1-4
size: -
D: -
CDR3: CSARAPDRPDGEKLFF
DNA: TGCAGTGCTAGAGCCCCAGACAGGCCCGACGGTGAAAAACTGTTTTTT

V: TRBV7-9
J: TRBJ2-3
size: -
D: TRBD1
CDR3: CASSFSRTGSSTDTQYF
DNA: TGTGCCAGCAGCTTTTCCCGGACAGGGAGTAGCACAGATACGCAGTATTTT

V: TRBV28
J: TRBJ2-3
size: once
D: -
CDR3: CASSPGRGATDTQYF
DNA: TGTGCCAGCAGCCCAGGCAGGGGGGCCACAGATACGCAGTATTTT

V: TRBV5-4
J: TRBJ2-1
size: few
D: TRBD1
CDR3: CASSSPGGMRNEQFF
DNA: TGTGCCAGCAGCTCGCCAGGGGGCATGAGGAATGAGCAGTTCTTC

V: TRBV29-1
J: TRBJ2-1
size: few
D: -
CDR3: CSVEVWANLGNEQFF
DNA: TGCAGCGTTGAAGTCTGGGCGAACCTTGGCAATGAGCAGTTCTTC

V: TRBV7-8
J: TRBJ2-3
size: many
D: TRBD2
CDR3: CASSSRTSGGIDTQYF
DNA: TGTGCCAGCAGCTCAAGGACTAGCGGGGGGATAGATACGCAGTATTTT

V: TRBV7-2
J: TRBJ2-2
size: many
D: -
CDR3: CASSLVAGSNTGELFF
DNA: TGTGCCAGCAGCTTAGTGGCAGGGTCGAACACCGGGGAGCTGTTTTTT

V: TRBV19
J: TRBJ1-1
size: few
D: -
CDR3: CASSTGMTEAFF
DNA: TGTGCCAGTAGTACAGGGATGACTGAAGCTTTCTTT

V: TRBV20-1
J: TRBJ2-1
size: -
D: TRBD2
CDR3: CSARDSGGAKEQFF
DNA: TGCAGTGCTAGAGATAGCGGGGGGGCAAAGGAGCAGTTCTTC

V: TRBV6-5
J: TRBJ2-5
size: -
D: TRBD2
CDR3: CASNPGTSGGETQYF
DNA: TGTGCCAGCAATCCCGGGACTAGCGGGGGAGAGACCCAGTACTTC

V: TRBV7-6
J: TRBJ1-4
size: many
D: TRBD1
CDR3: CASSLLGQPEKLFF
DNA: TGTGCCAGCAGCTTATTGGGACAGCCCGAAAAACTGTTTTTT

V: TRBV10-3
J: TRBJ2-7
size: -
D: -
CDR3: CAISDRSYEQYF
DNA: TGTGCCATCAGTGACCGCTCCTACGAGCAGTACTTC

V: TRBV18
J: TRBJ2-1
size: -
D: -
CDR3: CASSQTGPSYNEQFF
DNA: TGTGCCAGCTCACAAACAGGGCCCTCCTACAATGAGCAGTTCTTC

V: TRBV7-8
J: TRBJ1-1
size: -
D: TRBD1
CDR3: CASSYPDRGTEAFF
DNA: TGTGCCAGCAGCTACCCGGACAGGGGCACTGAAGCTTTCTTT

V: TRBV7-2
J: TRBJ2-7
size: many
D: -
CDR3: CASSFATADEQYF
DNA: TGTGCCAGCAGCTTTGCCACAGCGGACGAGCAGTACTTC

V: TRBV2
J: TRBJ1-1
size: -
D: -
CDR3: CVSSDGQGDTEAFF
DNA: TGTGTCAGCAGTGATGGTCAGGGCGACACTGAAGCTTTCTTT

V: TRBV13
J: TRBJ2-5
size: few
D: -
CDR3: CASSLRGGDFQETQYF
DNA: TGTGCCAGCAGCCTCAGGGGTGGGGACTTCCAAGAGACCCAGTACTTC

V: TRBV12-3/TRBV12-4
J: TRBJ2-2
size: many
D: -
CDR3: CASSFEGTNTGELFF
DNA: TGTGCCAGCAGTTTTGAGGGCACGAACACCGGGGAGCTGTTTTTT

V: TRBV7-2
J: TRBJ2-3
size: many
D: TRBD2
CDR3: CASSKGLAGGRGDTQYF
DNA: TGTGCCAGCAGCAAAGGACTAGCGGGGGGGCGGGGAGATACGCAGTATTTT

V: TRBV19
J: TRBJ1-4
size: -
D: -
CDR3: CASEAENEKLFF
DNA: TGTGCCAGTGAGGCCGAGAATGAAAAACTGTTTTTT

V: TRBV28
J: TRBJ1-2
size: many
D: -
CDR3: CATDSSYGYTF
DNA: TGTGCCACCGACAGTAGCTATGGCTACACCTTC

V: TRBV7-9
J: TRBJ2-1
size: -
D: -
CDR3: CASSLALRQVEYNEQFF
DNA: TGTGCCAGCAGCTTAGCGTTACGGCAGGTAGAATACAATGAGCAGTTCTTC

V: TRBV3-1
J: TRBJ2-7
size: -
D: -
CDR3: CASSQDYRSGAYEQYF
DNA: TGTGCCAGCAGCCAAGATTATCGGTCAGGGGCCTACGAGCAGTACTTC

V: TRBV6-6
J: TRBJ2-5
size: many
D: -
CDR3: CASSYGPPGQQETQYF
DNA: TGTGCCAGCAGTTACGGACCTCCCGGACAGCAAGAGACCCAGTACTTC